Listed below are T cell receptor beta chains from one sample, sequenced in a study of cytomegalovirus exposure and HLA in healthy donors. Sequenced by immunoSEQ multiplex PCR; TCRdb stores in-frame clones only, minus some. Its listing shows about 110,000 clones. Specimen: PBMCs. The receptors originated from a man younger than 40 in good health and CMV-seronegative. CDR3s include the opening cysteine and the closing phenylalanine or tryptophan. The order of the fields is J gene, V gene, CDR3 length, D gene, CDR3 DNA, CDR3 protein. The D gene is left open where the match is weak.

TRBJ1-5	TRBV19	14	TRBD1	TGTGCCAGTAGTCCGGGACAGAGCAATCAGCCCCAGCATTTT	CASSPGQSNQPQHF
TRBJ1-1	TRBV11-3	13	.	TGTGCCAGCAGCACTAACCAGAACACTGAAGCTTTCTTT	CASSTNQNTEAFF
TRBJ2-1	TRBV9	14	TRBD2	TGTGCCAGCAGCCCTGCAGCGGGGAACGATGAGCAGTTCTTC	CASSPAAGNDEQFF
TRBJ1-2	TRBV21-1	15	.	TGTGCCAGCAGCAAAGGGGCAGGGATGTTTGGGGGCTACACCTTC	CASSKGAGMFGGYTF
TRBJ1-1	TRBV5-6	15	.	TGTGCCAGCAGCTTCTTCTGGCGAGGGAACACTGAAGCTTTCTTT	CASSFFWRGNTEAFF
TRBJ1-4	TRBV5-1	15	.	TGCGCCAGCAGCTTGGCCAGGGGTGATTGGGAAAAACTGTTTTTT	CASSLARGDWEKLFF
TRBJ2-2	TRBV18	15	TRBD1	TGTGCCAGCTCACCGTCGACAGGGGGTTCCGGGGAGCTGTTTTTT	CASSPSTGGSGELFF
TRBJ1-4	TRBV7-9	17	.	TGTGCCAGCAGTTCGAGGGTGGGGGCAGCAACTAATGAAAAACTGTTTTTT	CASSSRVGAATNEKLFF
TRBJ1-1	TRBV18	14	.	TGTGCCAGCTCACCAAGGGGGGGCAGGACTGAAGCTTTCTTT	CASSPRGGRTEAFF
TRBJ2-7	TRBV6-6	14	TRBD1	TGTGCCAGCAGTTACGGGACAGGGGGCCTCGAGCAGTACTTC	CASSYGTGGLEQYF
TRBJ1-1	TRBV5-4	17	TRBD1	TGTGCCAGCAGACCCCCCGGGACAGGGGAGAGGAACACTGAAGCTTTCTTT	CASRPPGTGERNTEAFF
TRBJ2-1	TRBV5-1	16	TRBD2	TGCGCCAGCAGCTTCCTAGCGGGGGGCGGAGTGGATGAGCAGTTCTTC	CASSFLAGGGVDEQFF
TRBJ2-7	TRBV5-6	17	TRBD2	TGTGCCAGCAGCTTGGGACTAGCGGGGGACGGGAGCTACGAGCAGTACTTC	CASSLGLAGDGSYEQYF
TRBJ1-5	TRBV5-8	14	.	TGTGCCAGCAGCCACGACTCAGTGCATCAGCCCCAGCATTTT	CASSHDSVHQPQHF
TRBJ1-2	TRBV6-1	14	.	TGTGCCAGCTCAAGAAATGACAATAACTATGGCTACACCTTC	CASSRNDNNYGYTF
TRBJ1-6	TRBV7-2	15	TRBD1	TGTGCCAGCAGCCGGGACAGCTCCTATAATTCACCCCTCCACTTT	CASSRDSSYNSPLHF
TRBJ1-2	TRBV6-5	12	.	TGTGCCAGCAGCGCAGGGTACTATGGCTACACCTTC	CASSAGYYGYTF
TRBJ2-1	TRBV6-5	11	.	TGTGCCAGCACTAGGCAGGGCCAGCAGTTCTTC	CASTRQGQQFF
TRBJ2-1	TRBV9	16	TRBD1	TGTGCCAGCACCGCAGGGACAGTCTCCTCCTACAATGAGCAGTTCTTC	CASTAGTVSSYNEQFF
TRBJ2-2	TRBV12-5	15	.	TGTGCTAGTGGTTTGTGGGCAGCGAACACCGGGGAGCTGTTTTTT	CASGLWAANTGELFF
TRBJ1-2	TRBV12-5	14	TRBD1	TGTGCTAGTGGCCCGGACAGGGTAAACTATGGCTACACCTTC	CASGPDRVNYGYTF
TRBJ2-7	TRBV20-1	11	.	TGCAGTGCTAGTGTAGTTGACGAGCAGTACTTC	CSASVVDEQYF
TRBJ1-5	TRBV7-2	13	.	TGTGCCAGCAGCTTGCGGGCAGAGCAGCCCCAGCATTTT	CASSLRAEQPQHF
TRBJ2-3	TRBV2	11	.	TGTGCCAGCAGCGATAGAGATACGCAGTATTTT	CASSDRDTQYF
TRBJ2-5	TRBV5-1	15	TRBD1	TGCGCCAGCAGCTTTAGACAGGGGGACACCGAGACCCAGTACTTC	CASSFRQGDTETQYF
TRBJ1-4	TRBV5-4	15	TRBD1	TGTGCCAGCAGCTTGGTAGGGACAGGGACTGAAAAACTGTTTTTT	CASSLVGTGTEKLFF
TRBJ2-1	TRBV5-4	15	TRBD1	TGTGCCAGCAGCTTGGGGACAGGGTTCTACAATGAGCAGTTCTTC	CASSLGTGFYNEQFF
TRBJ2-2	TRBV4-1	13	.	TGCGCCAGCAGCCACACTAACACCGGGGAGCTGTTTTTT	CASSHTNTGELFF
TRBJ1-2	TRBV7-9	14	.	TGTGCCAGCAGCTTCACGACGGGGAACTATGGCTACACCTTC	CASSFTTGNYGYTF
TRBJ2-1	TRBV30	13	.	TGTGCCTGGGAGGCTAGTTCCTACAATGAGCAGTTCTTC	CAWEASSYNEQFF
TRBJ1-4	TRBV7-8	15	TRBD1	TGTGCCAGCAGCGTTCGACAGGGCGGTGGGGAAAAACTGTTTTTT	CASSVRQGGGEKLFF
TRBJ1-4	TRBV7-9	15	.	TGTGCCAGCAGCTTAGGGGCCGGGAAGAATGAAAAACTGTTTTTT	CASSLGAGKNEKLFF
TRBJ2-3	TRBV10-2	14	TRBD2	TGCGCCAGCAGTTTCGGACTAGCAACAGATACGCAGTATTTT	CASSFGLATDTQYF
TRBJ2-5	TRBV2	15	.	TGTGCCAGCACCATGATTTGGACATTTGAAGAGACCCAGTACTTC	CASTMIWTFEETQYF
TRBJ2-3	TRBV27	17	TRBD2	TGTGCCAGCAGTTGGCCTAGCGGGGGGGATCGTACAGATACGCAGTATTTT	CASSWPSGGDRTDTQYF
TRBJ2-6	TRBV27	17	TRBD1	TGTGCCAGCAGGCTAGGGACAGATTTTCTAGGGGCCAACGTCCTGACTTTC	CASRLGTDFLGANVLTF